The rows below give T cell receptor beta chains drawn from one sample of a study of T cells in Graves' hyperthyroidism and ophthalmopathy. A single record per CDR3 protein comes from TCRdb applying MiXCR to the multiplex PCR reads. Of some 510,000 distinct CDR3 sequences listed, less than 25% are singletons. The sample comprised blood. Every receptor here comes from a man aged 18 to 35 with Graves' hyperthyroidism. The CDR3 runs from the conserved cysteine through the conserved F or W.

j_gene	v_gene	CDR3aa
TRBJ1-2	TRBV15	CATSREWTDLGGYTF
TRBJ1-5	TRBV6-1	CASGGLGLNQPQHF
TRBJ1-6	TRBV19	CASSWGQGVSPLHF
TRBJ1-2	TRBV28	CASSLSGVDYGYTF
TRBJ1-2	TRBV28	CASSYLSPGQNYGYTF
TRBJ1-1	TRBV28	CASSHFPSGPMNTEAFF
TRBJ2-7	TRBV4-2	CASSERTGTREQYF
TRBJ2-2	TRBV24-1	CATSDLTSAGELFF
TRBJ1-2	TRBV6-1	CASSPWDRGDYGYTF
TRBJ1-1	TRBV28	CASSLPPGQGAFF
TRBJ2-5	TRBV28	CASSRDSGGKTQYF
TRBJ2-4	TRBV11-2	CASSSEANIQYF
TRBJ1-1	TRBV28	CASSFFRTTAFF
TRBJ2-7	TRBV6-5	CASSYPDRPTDEQYF
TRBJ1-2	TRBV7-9	CASSLASGYGYTF
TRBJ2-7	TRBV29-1	CSAVEGVAYEQYF
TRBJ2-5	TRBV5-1	CASSWQTGGQETQYF
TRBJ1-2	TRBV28	CASSSTVKGYTF
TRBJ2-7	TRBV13	CASSFRGATEQYF
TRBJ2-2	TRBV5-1	CASSGGGITGELFF
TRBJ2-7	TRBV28	CASSTLDRVPMDEQYF
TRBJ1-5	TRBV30	CAWSEDSLNSNQPQHF
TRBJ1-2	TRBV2	CASSGLIRQGNYGYTF
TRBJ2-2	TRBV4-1	CASSQRSLNTGELFF
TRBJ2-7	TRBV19	CARARQGYHEQYF
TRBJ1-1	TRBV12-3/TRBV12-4	CASSPAPGEPEAFF
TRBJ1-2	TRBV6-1	CASSRDGLYGYTF
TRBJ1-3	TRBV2	CASKGNTIYF
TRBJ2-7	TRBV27	CASSRGTGLTYEQYF
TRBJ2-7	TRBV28	CASGWRSYEQYF
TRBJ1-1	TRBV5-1	CASSSLPQAPNTEAFF
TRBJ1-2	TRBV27	CASSSQGQGYTF
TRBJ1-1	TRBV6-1	CASSEGQGRPFFMNTEAFF
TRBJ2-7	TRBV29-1	CSVEGTGAPSQYF
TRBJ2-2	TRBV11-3	CASSQQWLRARNTGELFF
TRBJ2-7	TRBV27	CASSFQGGPDRPYEQYF